These 17 T cell receptor beta chains came from one sample sequenced in a study of cytomegalovirus exposure and HLA in healthy donors (dated by TCRdb to about 2017). The library was built by means of the immunoSEQ multiplex PCR assay. For the multiplex PCR, a mixture combining 60 forward primers for TCR Vbeta segments and 13 reverse primers for TCR Jbeta segments was used. TCRdb re-hosts the immuneACCESS table, in-frame sequences only. Its copies lack some clones; in the studies checked, an unresolved V gene accounts for under half of them, and the cause for the rest is not known. The sample table records 210,000 or so clones; about 80% of these occur just once. 1.3% to 1.5% of the sample goes to the ten largest clones. Input material: PBMCs. These receptors were obtained from a girl between 5 and 17 years old in good health and CMV-seronegative.

The gene calls are TRBV6-5 and TRBJ2-7; 8 bases align to TRBD2. The V gene's germline CDR1 is MNHEY and CDR2 SVGAGI. V dropped 6 bases and J dropped 2; count of bases not matched to a gene: 6. This CDR3 region has 14 residues. The CDR3 sequence is CASSKTGGTYEQYF. The CDR3 region has the DNA TGTGCCAGCAGCAAGACGGGGGGGACCTACGAGCAGTACTTC.

The J gene is TRBJ2-1, the V gene TRBV15; 7 bases map to TRBD1. The junction had 11 bases not matched to a gene; V was cut back by 2 bases and J by 7 bases. Germline CDR1 and CDR2: LNHNV and YYDKDF (reference sequence). The CDR3 is 16 residues long. In DNA form, the CDR3 reads TGTGCCACCAGCAGATATGGGGACAGCGTCCTGAATGAGCAGTTCTTC. Its protein is CATSRYGDSVLNEQFF.

This clone was detected only once. V gene TRBV19 combines with J gene TRBJ2-1; 7 nucleotides align to TRBD1. The CDR3 loop spans 14 amino acids. The junction had 12 bases not matched to a gene; V was cut back by 6 bases and J by 10 bases. Germline loops: CDR1 LNHDA, CDR2 SQIVND (reference sequence). For the CDR3, the DNA is TGTGCCAGTAGGACACCGGGACAGAGATTCGAGCAGTTCTTC. Its translation is CASRTPGQRFEQFF.

The gene calls are TRBV27 and TRBJ1-2; tentatively, D is TRBD1 (6 bases). Germline loops: CDR1 MNHEY, CDR2 SMNVEV (reference sequence). The CDR3 sequence is 17 residues long. Deletions cut 0 bases from V and 4 bases from J, with 18 bases between. In DNA form, the CDR3 reads TGTGCCAGCAGTTTATCGATTGCCGATCAGGGGTTCTATGGCTACACCTTC. Translated: CASSLSIADQGFYGYTF.

V is TRBV11-2 and J is TRBJ2-7; D might be TRBD1 (5 bases). V lost 2 bases and J 6 bases, leaving 17 bases between the germline ends. In germline, CDR1 is SGHAT, CDR2 FQNNGV. The CDR3 totals 15 residues. CDR3 DNA sequence: TGTGCCAGCAGCTTATTTTTCCAGGGATCCCTCGAGCAGTACTTC. It is translated as CASSLFFQGSLEQYF.

DNA of the CDR3: TGTGCCAGCAGTTTGTGGAGGACAGTGAACACTGAAGCTTTCTTT. This sequence encodes CASSLWRTVNTEAFF. This chain connects TRBV28 to TRBJ1-1; D is perhaps TRBD1 (6 bases). This CDR3 comprises 15 residues. The germline V gene encodes CDR1 MDHEN and CDR2 SYDVKM. Trimming stripped 3 bases from V and 0 bases from J, with 11 bases between.

The chain has TRBV7-3 and TRBJ2-1; 9 bases align to TRBD2. The CDR3 length is 15 residues. The junction had 10 bases not matched to a gene; V was cut back by 6 bases and J by 7 bases. CDR1 and CDR2 from the germline V gene are SGHTA and FQGTGA. The chain's CDR3 is CASSSREGRLNEQFF. CDR3 bases: TGTGCCAGCAGTTCGCGGGAGGGCCGTTTAAATGAGCAGTTCTTC. The complete variable domain, with remaining parts taken from reference TRBV7-3 and TRBJ2-1, reads GAGVSQTPSNKVTEKGKYVELRCDPISGHTALYWYRQSLGQGPEFLIYFQGTGAADDSGLPNDRFFAVRPEGSVSTLKIQRTERGDSAVYLCASSSREGRLNEQFFGPGTRLTVL.

This chain uses TRBV11-2 with TRBJ2-7, with 9 bases fitting TRBD2. The CDR3 extends over 15 amino acids. CDR1 and CDR2 (germline): SGHAT, FQNNGV. V was pared by 2 bases and J by 5 bases, with 7 bases of the junction left unmatched. The DNA for the CDR3 is TGTGCCAGCAGCTTATCTGCTAGCGGGGATCACGAGCAGTACTTC. Amino acids: CASSLSASGDHEQYF.

This clone was seen just once. V gene TRBV30 combines with J gene TRBJ2-7; 9 nucleotides match TRBD1. From germline, CDR1 is GTSNPN and CDR2 SVGIG (reference sequence). The CDR3 spans 15 residues. The trim removed 2 bases at V and 6 bases at J, leaving 11 bases unmatched. CDR3 loop: CAWSIRLGQGSEQYF. The CDR3 coding sequence is TGTGCCTGGAGTATTCGTCTGGGACAGGGCTCCGAGCAGTACTTC.

V usage is TRBV9 and J usage is TRBJ1-3; the D gene is possibly TRBD1 (6 bases). V lost 10 bases and J 4 bases, leaving 15 bases between the germline ends. The CDR3 has 13 residues. Germline CDR1 reads SGDLS; CDR2 reads YYNGEE. The CDR3 loop reads CAGHRVSGNTIYF. For the CDR3, the DNA is TGTGCCGGCCACAGGGTTTCGGGAAACACCATATATTTT.

This clone was recorded only once. The chain recombines TRBV6-5 with TRBJ1-1, with a weak D call TRBD1 (6 bases). This CDR3 has 13 amino acids. The V end lost 8 bases, the J end lost 2 bases, and 12 bases lay between the germline ends. CDR1 is MNHEY and CDR2 is SVGAGI in the germline V gene. CDR3 protein: CASHRVSNTEAFF. DNA of the CDR3: TGTGCCAGCCACAGGGTCTCCAACACTGAAGCTTTCTTT.

The V gene is TRBV9, the J gene TRBJ2-4; 7 bases agree with TRBD2. With 4 bases clipped from V and 0 bases from J, the junction kept 10 bases outside the gene matches. The CDR3 contains 17 residues. The V gene's germline CDR1 is SGDLS and CDR2 YYNGEE. The CDR3 DNA follows: TGTGCCAGCAGCTCCCCTCGGGGGGAACTAGCCAAAAACATTCAGTACTTC. The encoded protein is CASSSPRGELAKNIQYF.

The V call is TRBV29-1, the J call TRBJ1-2; a possible D gene is TRBD1 (5 bases). The germline V gene has CDR1 SQVTM and CDR2 ANQGSEA. This CDR3 contains 17 residues. Trimming shortened V by 0 bases and J by 0 bases, and 17 bases separated the two germline ends. CDR3: CSVEDRDSPPPNYGYTF. For the CDR3, the DNA is TGCAGCGTTGAAGATCGGGACTCTCCCCCTCCTAACTATGGCTACACCTTC.

The chain links TRBV28 to TRBJ2-7; the D gene is possibly TRBD2 (6 bases). Trimming pared 4 bases from V and 3 bases from J, leaving 13 bases between. The CDR3 loop spans 14 amino acids. The V gene's germline CDR1 is MDHEN and CDR2 SYDVKM. CDR3 sequence reads: CASSWGGIGYEQYF. DNA of the CDR3: TGTGCCAGCAGTTGGGGCGGGATAGGCTACGAGCAGTACTTC.

The V call is TRBV5-8, the J call TRBJ2-7; 12 bases line up with TRBD2. Germline V lookup: CDR1 SGHTS, CDR2 YDEGEE. V shed 2 bases, J shed 12 bases, and the junction held 9 bases outside the gene matches. There are 14 residues in the CDR3. This CDR3 is CASSLSSGGAARYF. CDR3 sequence (DNA): TGTGCCAGCAGCTTATCTAGCGGGGGGGCCGCCAGGTACTTC.

The V gene is TRBV5-4, the J gene TRBJ1-1, with D perhaps TRBD1 (5 bases). Germline V gives CDR1 SGHNT, CDR2 YYREEE (reference sequence). V was shortened by 2 bases and J by 0 bases, with 11 bases between the two germline ends. The CDR3 loop spans 15 amino acids. Written as DNA, the CDR3 is TGTGCCAGCAGCTTTCGGAAGGGGTTGAACACTGAAGCTTTCTTT. This encodes CASSFRKGLNTEAFF.

The chain is built from TRBV14 and TRBJ2-6, with D perhaps TRBD1 (6 bases). Trimming cost V 4 bases and J 12 bases, with 16 bases left between them. Germline V CDR1 and CDR2: SGHDN, FVKESK. The CDR3 is 14 amino acids. The CDR3 region has the DNA TGTGCCAGCAGCCTGAGACAGGTCCAGGGCGTCCTGACTTTC. Its translation: CASSLRQVQGVLTF. Full variable domain (missing parts from reference TRBV14 and TRBJ2-6): EAGVTQFPSHSVIEKGQTVTLRCDPISGHDNLYWYRRVMGKEIKFLLHFVKESKQDESGMPNNRFLAERTGGTYSTLKVQPAELEDSGVYFCASSLRQVQGVLTFGAGSRLTVL.